The entry below gives a single TCR beta chain sequence along with its context. No antigen is known for it. At one boundary the junction diverges from the germline segment, which might be a read error. This sample is part of a study of T cells in Graves' hyperthyroidism and ophthalmopathy (dated by TCRdb to between 2019 and 2020). Background on the whole study: Peripheral blood was sampled at the time of initial diagnosis, prior to any treatment. To identify distinguishing TCR V-J signatures, a discovery cohort of 90 to 100 patients was used, comprising approximately 40 with Graves' ophthalmopathy and some 60 with stable Graves' hyperthyroidism. Prospective prediction of ophthalmopathy was tested in an independent validation cohort consisting of roughly 20 hyperthyroidism patients and over 15 patients who later progressed to ophthalmopathy. For training and testing, the roughly 93 patients in the discovery cohort were randomly divided in a 7:3 ratio. In addition, the study compared T-cell repertoires in thyroid tissue and in blood from about 6 Graves' hyperthyroidism patients. After sampling, hyperthyroidism patients received methimazole starting at 30 mg daily, and ophthalmopathy patients received high-dose intravenous methylprednisolone. According to the paper, TCR Vbeta CDR3 sequencing was carried out on 135 peripheral blood samples, which came from fewer than 50 ophthalmopathy, under 85 hyperthyroidism and about 17 progressor patients.

Moderately to severely active disease, a Clinical Activity Score of at least 3, a NOSPECS grade of at least 4, and a duration under 3 months were present in ophthalmopathy patients. The study excluded patients with uncontrolled infections, other autoimmune diseases, pregnancy or lactation. Diagnoses relied on clinical symptoms, serum thyroxine and TRAb, thyroid ultrasound and orbital computed tomography. Ficoll-Paque density gradient centrifugation was used to isolate PBMCs from about 10 ml of fresh peripheral blood. Total RNA was extracted with Trizol reagent, and quality was checked on an Agilent 2100 Bioanalyzer. The TCR beta CDR3 regions were amplified from RNA transcripts. The first round of RT-PCR for the TCR CDR3 was performed with the HTBI primer set and the Qiagen OneStep RT-PCR kit. Libraries were constructed in a second round of multiplex PCR, after which size selection and purification were carried out. Paired-end sequencing of the libraries was performed with 100 bp reads on an Illumina HiSeq2000. The authors' analysis ran thus. SOAPnuke was used to process the raw data, throwing out any read that contained adapters or uncalled bases, had a mean Phred below 15, or lacked an exact constant-primer or identifier match. High-quality paired reads were merged with COPE v1.2.5, and unique nucleotide sequences were defined as clonotypes. MiTCR v1.1 was used to align the clonotypes against IMGT TRBV, TRBD and TRBJ reference segments. Analysis was restricted to V-J combinations with a frequency above 0.0001, which covered over 98% of repertoires. A TCS score was defined as the ratio between F50 (clonal expansion) and ExV (chaos), using BLOSUM62-based TCRdist between CDR3 peptides within each V-J. Welch's t-statistics and random forest reduced roughly 530 V-J features to 13, which were used in a naive Bayes classifier (R e1071). TCRdb took the public reads, trimmed them with fastp at Q25, ran MiXCR for clone calling and kept in-frame beta chains. Each entry merges the rows of one CDR3 protein and shows their most common DNA and genes. The V and J calls follow TCRdb's processing rather than the paper's. This sample has hundreds of thousands of distinct CDR3 sequences in its table, and 20% to 25% of those were observed once. Roughly 49% of the sample lies in the top ten.

Summary of the overall study and its limitations: In validation, the model predicted progression to ophthalmopathy a median of around 6.5 months before onset, with approximately 70% sensitivity and around 76% specificity. Sample size was not statistically predetermined, and blinding of investigators to group allocation was not performed. Most expanded thyroid clonotypes (frequency above 0.001) were also found in blood, which suggests that blood repertoires may mirror thyroid immune responses. Ophthalmopathy was separated from stable hyperthyroidism by a 13 V-J signature model, with around 90% sensitivity and roughly 81% specificity obtained in cross-validation and 80%/75% obtained in testing.

Material: blood. This receptor was taken from a woman aged 65 to 85 with Graves' ophthalmopathy.

The CDR3 here reads CTSSGREPGRNEQFF. The base sequence is TGTACCAGTAGTGGCCGGGAGCCGGGGAGAAATGAGCAGTTCTTC. Rearrangement joined TRBV19 to TRBJ2-1; the D gene is perhaps TRBD2, from 6 matching bases. The germline V gene (reference sequence) provides CDR1 LNHDA and CDR2 SQIVND. Taken from cysteine to phenylalanine, the CDR3 has 15 residues. The sequence is cut down to CDR3 DNA, 45 bases in frame from base 1.